This T cell receptor beta chain derives from a study of persistence of HIV-infected CD4 T cells. Study-wide background: CD4+ T cells responding to CMV or HIV-1 Gag were isolated. A median of about eight years of suppressive ART preceded sampling.

Cells were stimulated with CMV-infected fibroblast lysates at roughly 10 ug/mL. CD40L/CD69 double-negative CD45RO-high memory CD4+ T cells were collected. Donors had CD4+ T cell counts above 400 cells/uL and were CMV-seropositive. CD8+ T cells were removed from PBMCs prior to stimulation. Sequencing used immunoSEQ version 4 in survey mode. The repertoire was sequenced with immunoSEQ multiplex PCR; TCRdb's copy has only in-frame clones and lacks some. The sample includes 50,000 or so clones, around 75% of them seen just once. Trimming removed 7 bases from V and 0 bases from J, with 14 bases in between. In germline, CDR1 is SGDLS, CDR2 YYNGEE. CDR3 length equals 14 residues. In regard to this clone: Its antigen remains unknown.

This specimen was CD4+ T cells sorted from PBMCs after roughly 20-hour stimulation, taken from a patient who received antiretroviral therapy. The chain links TRBV9 to TRBJ2-7; D gene ambiguous. The TCR originated in an adult man with HIV who was CMV-seropositive. CDR3: CASALGHLSYEQYF. In nucleotides, the CDR3 is TGTGCCAGCGCCCTCGGCCACCTCTCCTACGAGCAGTACTTC.